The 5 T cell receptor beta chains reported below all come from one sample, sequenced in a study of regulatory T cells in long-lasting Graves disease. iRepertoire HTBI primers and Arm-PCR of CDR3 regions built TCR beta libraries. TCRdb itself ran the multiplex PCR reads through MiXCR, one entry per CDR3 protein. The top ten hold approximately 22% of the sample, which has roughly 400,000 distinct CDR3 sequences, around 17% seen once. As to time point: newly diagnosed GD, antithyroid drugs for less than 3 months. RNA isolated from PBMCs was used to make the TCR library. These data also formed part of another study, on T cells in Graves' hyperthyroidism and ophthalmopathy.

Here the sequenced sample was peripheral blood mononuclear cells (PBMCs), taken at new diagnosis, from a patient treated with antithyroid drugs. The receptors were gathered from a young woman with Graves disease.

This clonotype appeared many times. The CDR3 region has the DNA TGCGCCAGCAGCCCGACAGGGAGCTACGAGCAGTACTTC. This sequence encodes CASSPTGSYEQYF. The V and J genes are TRBV5-1 and TRBJ2-7, with 7 bases that match TRBD1. The CDR3 is 13 residues long. J gave up 3 bases and V 4 bases, and 4 bases lay outside the gene matches. CDR1 and CDR2 (germline): SGHRS, YFSETQ. Together with reference TRBV5-1 and TRBJ2-7, the CDR3 gives the full variable domain: KAGVTQTPRYLIKTRGQQVTLSCSPISGHRSVSWYQQTPGQGLQFLFEYFSETQRNKGNFPGRFSGRQFSNSRSEMNVSTLELGDSALYLCASSPTGSYEQYFGPGTRLTVT.

The CDR3 region is CASSLSGEGHYEQYF. In DNA form, the CDR3 reads TGTGCCAGCAGTTTATCGGGGGAGGGCCACTACGAGCAGTACTTC. The chain recombines TRBV27 with TRBJ2-7; 7 bases map to TRBD2. J was trimmed by 3 bases and V by 0 bases; bases with no gene match: 5. Germline V gene data show CDR1 as MNHEY and CDR2 as SMNVEV (reference sequence). This CDR3 has 15 amino acids.

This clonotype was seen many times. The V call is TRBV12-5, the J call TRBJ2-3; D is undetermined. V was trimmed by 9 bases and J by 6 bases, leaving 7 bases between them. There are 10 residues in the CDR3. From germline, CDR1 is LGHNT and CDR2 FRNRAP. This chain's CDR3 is CASLGDTQYF. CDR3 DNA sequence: TGTGCTAGCTTAGGCGATACGCAGTATTTT.

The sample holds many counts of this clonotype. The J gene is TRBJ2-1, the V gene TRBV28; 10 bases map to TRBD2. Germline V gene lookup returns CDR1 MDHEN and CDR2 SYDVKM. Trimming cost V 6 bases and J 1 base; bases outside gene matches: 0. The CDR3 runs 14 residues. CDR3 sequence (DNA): TGTGCCAGCAGGACTAGCGGGTCCTACAATGAGCAGTTCTTC. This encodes CASRTSGSYNEQFF.

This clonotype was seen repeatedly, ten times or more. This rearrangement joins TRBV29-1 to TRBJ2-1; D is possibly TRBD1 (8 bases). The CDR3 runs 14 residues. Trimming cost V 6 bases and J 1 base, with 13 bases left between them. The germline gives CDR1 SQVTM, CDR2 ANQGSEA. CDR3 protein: CSVTGGESYNEQFF. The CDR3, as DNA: TGCAGCGTCACAGGGGGGGAATCCTACAATGAGCAGTTCTTC.